Listed below are T cell receptor beta chains from one sample, sequenced in a study of liver allograft versus peripheral blood T cells. TCRdb reprocessed the reads with MiXCR, giving one entry per CDR3 protein. The data hold about 14,000 distinct CDR3 sequences, with about 20% observed a single time. The receptors stem from a human patient who had a liver transplant. Some T cells could come from the graft donor. The CDR3 runs from the conserved cysteine through the conserved F or W. Each record gives: V gene, D gene, J gene, clone size, CDR3 DNA, CDR3 protein. A D gene is named only where the DNA matches it firmly. Some rows mark clone size as missing; the rest say once, few, many or name a class of expanded clone.

TRBV12-3/TRBV12-4	.	TRBJ1-1	.	TGTGCCAGCAGTTTAGATATGGTCACTGAAGCTTTCTTT	CASSLDMVTEAFF
TRBV12-3/TRBV12-4	.	TRBJ1-2	.	TGTGCCAGCAGTCCTCAGTTAGCTAACTATGGCTACACCTTC	CASSPQLANYGYTF
TRBV24-1	.	TRBJ1-1	medium-sized	TGTGCCACCAGTGATGGGGGACCGGGACCTACTTTCTTT	CATSDGGPGPTFF
TRBV14	.	TRBJ2-7	.	TGTGCCAGCAGCCTGGGGGTCGACTACGAGCAGTACTTC	CASSLGVDYEQYF
TRBV29-1	TRBD2	TRBJ2-7	many	TGCAGCGTTGGCACTCCTGCGGGGGGGGAGCAGTACTTC	CSVGTPAGGEQYF
TRBV7-2	.	TRBJ1-1	.	TGTGCCAGCAGCTATACCTGGGGGGCCGATTCTATGAACACTGAAGCTTTCTTT	CASSYTWGADSMNTEAFF
TRBV12-3/TRBV12-4	.	TRBJ1-1	.	TGTGCCAGCAAATTCCTTGGGGTGAACACTGAAGCTTTCTTT	CASKFLGVNTEAFF
TRBV24-1	.	TRBJ1-2	few	TGTGCCACCAGTGACAACGACAGAGGCTACACCTTC	CATSDNDRGYTF
TRBV12-3/TRBV12-4	TRBD1	TRBJ1-1	few	TGTGCCAGCAGTTCGTGGACAGGTTCGGGAACTGAAGCTTTCTTT	CASSSWTGSGTEAFF
TRBV11-2	.	TRBJ2-1	few	TGTGCCAGCAGCTCGGGACTCCGGGGTGAGCAGTTCTTC	CASSSGLRGEQFF
TRBV6-6	.	TRBJ1-6	medium-sized	TGTGCCAGCAGTTATGAGGGGAAGGCACCCCTCCACTTT	CASSYEGKAPLHF
TRBV7-9	.	TRBJ1-1	many	TGTGCCAGCAGCTTACAGGGTGGGTACACTGAAGCTTTCTTT	CASSLQGGYTEAFF
TRBV7-2	.	TRBJ1-1	.	TGTGCCAGCAGCTTAGCGCAGGGTATAACTGAAGCTTTCTTT	CASSLAQGITEAFF
TRBV19	TRBD1	TRBJ1-2	medium-sized	TGTGCCAGTAGTATGACAGGGGGCTATGGCTACACCTTC	CASSMTGGYGYTF
TRBV6-2/TRBV6-3	.	TRBJ2-1	.	TGTGCCAGCACCTTGGTAGGGCACAATGAGCAGTTCTTC	CASTLVGHNEQFF